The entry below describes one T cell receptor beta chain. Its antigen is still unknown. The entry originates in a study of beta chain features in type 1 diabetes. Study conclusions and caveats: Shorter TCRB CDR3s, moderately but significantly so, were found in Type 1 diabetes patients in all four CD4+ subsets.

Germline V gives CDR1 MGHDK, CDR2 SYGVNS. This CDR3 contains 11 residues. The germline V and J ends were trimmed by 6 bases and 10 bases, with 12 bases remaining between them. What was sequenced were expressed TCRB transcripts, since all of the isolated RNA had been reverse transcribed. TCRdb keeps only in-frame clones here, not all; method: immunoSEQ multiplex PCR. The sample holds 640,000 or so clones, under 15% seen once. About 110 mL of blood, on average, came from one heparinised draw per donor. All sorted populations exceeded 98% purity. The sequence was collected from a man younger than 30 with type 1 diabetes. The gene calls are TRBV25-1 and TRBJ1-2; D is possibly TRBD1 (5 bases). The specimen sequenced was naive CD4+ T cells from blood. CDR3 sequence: CASRATGDYTF. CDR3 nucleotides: TGTGCCAGCAGAGCTACAGGTGACTACACCTTC.